The T cell receptor beta chain under discussion was sequenced for a study of CD8 T cells in ankylosing spondylitis. Findings and caveats of the study: Made up of roughly 8 highly homologous variants, a TCR beta motif appeared characteristic of ankylosing spondylitis blood.

This clonotype was counted many times. Its antigen is unidentified. The CDR3 runs to 14 residues. V gave up 4 bases and J gave up 4 bases, with 13 bases separating them. Germline loops: CDR1 SNHLY, CDR2 FYNNEI. With molecular barcodes, quantitative 5'-RACE was used to make the TCR beta libraries. TCRdb re-derived calls from the 5' RACE reads in MiXCR, one entry per CDR3 protein. The data hold under 150,000 distinct CDR3 sequences, with approximately 10% observed a single time. This receptor was identified in a female donor with ankylosing spondylitis or in good health (not recorded which). The chain carries TRBV2 and TRBJ1-1; D is perhaps TRBD1 (5 bases). Sequencing was performed on blood, either unsorted or a sorted T cell fraction (not recorded which). As DNA, the CDR3 is TGTGCCAGCAGTGTTCTGGGGGTAGGCACTGAAGCTTTCTTT. It is translated as CASSVLGVGTEAFF.